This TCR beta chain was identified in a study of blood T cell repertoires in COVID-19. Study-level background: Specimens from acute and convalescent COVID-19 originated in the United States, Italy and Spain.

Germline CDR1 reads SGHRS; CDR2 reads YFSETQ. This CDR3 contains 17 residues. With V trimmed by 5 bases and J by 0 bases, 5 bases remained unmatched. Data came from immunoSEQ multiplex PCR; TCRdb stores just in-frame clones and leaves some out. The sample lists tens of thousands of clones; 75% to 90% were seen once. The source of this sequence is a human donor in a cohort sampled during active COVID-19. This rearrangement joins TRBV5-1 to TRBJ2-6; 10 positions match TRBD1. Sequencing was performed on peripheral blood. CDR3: CASRPGQGISGANVLTF. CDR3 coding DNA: TGCGCCAGCAGGCCGGGACAGGGGATCTCTGGGGCCAACGTCCTGACTTTC.